The 8 T cell receptor beta chains presented below share a single source sample, sequenced in a study of identical twins. TCRdb independently ran MiXCR on the 5' RACE reads; one entry per CDR3 protein. The sample contains approximately 590,000 distinct CDR3 sequences, 9.6% of which appear only once. This sample also belongs to another study, concerning yellow fever vaccine responses in identical twins.

What was sequenced was PBMCs. These receptors were collected from a woman aged 18-35 years in good health.

This clonotype showed up many times. This chain joins TRBV12-3 or TRBV12-4 and TRBJ1-1; D gene unclear. The CDR3 loop spans 13 amino acids. V was pared by 7 bases and J by 6 bases, with 15 bases between. CDR3 in amino acids: CASNGNTGAEAFF. CDR3 coding DNA: TGTGCCAGCAACGGTAACACGGGAGCTGAAGCTTTCTTT.

This clonotype appeared many times. The gene calls are TRBV24-1 and TRBJ2-1, with D possibly matching TRBD2 (5 bases). The V end lost 4 bases, the J end lost 7 bases, and 10 bases lay between the germline ends. Germline V lookup: CDR1 KGHDR, CDR2 SFDVKD. This CDR3 is 13 amino acids long. CDR3 sequence: CATSEPGWNEQFF. The CDR3 DNA sequence: TGTGCCACCAGTGAGCCGGGATGGAATGAGCAGTTCTTC.

This clonotype was detected only a few times. V gene TRBV29-1 combines with J gene TRBJ2-3; TRBD2 agrees at 7 bases. This CDR3 has 14 amino acids. The germline V gene has CDR1 SQVTM and CDR2 ANQGSEA. Trimming cost V 7 bases and J 0 bases; bases outside gene matches: 7. The CDR3, as DNA: TGCAGCGACACAAGCGGGACTAGCACAGATACGCAGTATTTT. Translation gives CSDTSGTSTDTQYF.

The table lists this clonotype with many counts. The V call is TRBV20-1, the J call TRBJ1-1, with TRBD1 identical over 8 bases. Losses at the gene ends were 3 bases for V and 2 bases for J; bases not matched to a gene: 11. The CDR3 runs 16 residues. The germline CDR1 and CDR2 sequences are DFQATT and SNEGSKA (reference sequence). Written as DNA, the CDR3 is TGCAGTGCTAGTCATCCCTTAGGACAGGGAAACACTGAAGCTTTCTTT. Residues: CSASHPLGQGNTEAFF.

V gene TRBV6-1 combines with J gene TRBJ2-3, with TRBD2 matching over 7 bases. With 8 bases clipped from V and 0 bases from J, the junction kept 8 bases outside the gene matches. The CDR3 is 15 amino acids. The germline gives CDR1 MNHNS, CDR2 SASEGT. The CDR3 nucleotides are TGTGCCAGCGGGAAACTAGCGAGTAGCACAGATACGCAGTATTTT. Translating it yields CASGKLASSTDTQYF.

CDR3 in amino acids: CATSTGGTSYNEQFF. The CDR3 DNA sequence: TGTGCCACCAGCACCGGGGGTACCTCTTACAATGAGCAGTTCTTC. The V call is TRBV15, the J call TRBJ2-1; D is possibly TRBD2 (6 bases). The CDR3 length is 15 residues. Germline values: CDR1 LNHNV, CDR2 YYDKDF (reference sequence). V lost 4 bases and J lost 4, with 14 bases in between.

This clonotype was seen only a few times. This chain connects TRBV29-1 to TRBJ2-7; TRBD1 is a possible D gene (5 bases). Per germline, CDR1 SQVTM and CDR2 ANQGSEA. Between the trimmed V and J ends, which lost 0 bases and 4 bases, there was a span of 10 bases. The CDR3 sequence is 13 residues long. Here the CDR3 reads CSVEEAGRYEQYF. The CDR3 DNA is TGCAGCGTTGAAGAGGCAGGGCGGTACGAGCAGTACTTC.

This clonotype has only a few counts. J is TRBJ1-2 and V is TRBV29-1; D uncertain. The CDR3 runs 14 residues. Germline CDR1 and CDR2: SQVTM and ANQGSEA. The V end was cut by 0 bases, the J end by 5 bases, with 13 bases between. DNA for the CDR3: TGCAGCGTTGAAGATCGTCAGAAAATTTATGGCTACACCTTC. Its translation is CSVEDRQKIYGYTF.